The clone carrying this T cell receptor beta chain was seen only a few times. The target antigen is unknown. The source of the sample is a study of cytomegalovirus exposure and HLA in healthy donors. With 60 Vbeta and 13 Jbeta primers, the PCR was carried out. In the original analysis: Approximately 87 million unique TCR beta chains, 8.5 million to 14 million shared, were counted in a later analysis. Method: immunoSEQ multiplex PCR; TCRdb's copy keeps in-frame clones and lacks some. V and J calls and clone size are copied from that table; D and trimming were computed from the DNA. The repertoire consists of 70,000 to 100,000 clones, with 65% to 85% occurring once and the leading ten covering 2% to 2.5%. Findings of the study overall: Reportedly, diagnosis of cytomegalovirus status by the classifier showed high specificity and sensitivity.

The CDR3 loop spans 15 amino acids. V was pared by 0 bases and J by 7 bases, with 11 bases between. The germline V gene encodes CDR1 SGHDT and CDR2 YYEEEE. This receptor was taken from a young man in good health and CMV-seronegative. This chain uses TRBV5-6 with TRBJ1-6; no firm D call. Sequencing used PBMCs. In DNA form, the CDR3 reads TGTGCCAGCAGCTTGGACGGCAGGCCAAATTCACCCCTCCACTTT. This translates into CASSLDGRPNSPLHF.